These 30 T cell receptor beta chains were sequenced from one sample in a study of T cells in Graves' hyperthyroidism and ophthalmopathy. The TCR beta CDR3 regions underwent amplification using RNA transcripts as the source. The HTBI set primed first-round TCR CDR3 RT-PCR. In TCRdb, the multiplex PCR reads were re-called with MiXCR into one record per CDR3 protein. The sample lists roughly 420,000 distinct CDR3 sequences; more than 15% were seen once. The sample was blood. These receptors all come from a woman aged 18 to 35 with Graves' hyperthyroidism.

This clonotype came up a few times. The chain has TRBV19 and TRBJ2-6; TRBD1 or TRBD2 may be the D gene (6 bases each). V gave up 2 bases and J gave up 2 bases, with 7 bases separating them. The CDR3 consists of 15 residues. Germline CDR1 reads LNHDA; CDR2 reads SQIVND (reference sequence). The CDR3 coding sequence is TGTGCCAGTAGTATACGGGGGCCTGGGGCCAACGTCCTGACTTTC. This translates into CASSIRGPGANVLTF.

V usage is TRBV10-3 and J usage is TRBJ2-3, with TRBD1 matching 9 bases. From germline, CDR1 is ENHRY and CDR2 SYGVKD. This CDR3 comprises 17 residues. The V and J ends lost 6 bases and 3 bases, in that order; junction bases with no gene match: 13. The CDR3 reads CAIRDRGPNRGTDTQYF. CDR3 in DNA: TGTGCCATCAGGGACAGGGGACCCAACCGTGGAACAGATACGCAGTATTTT.

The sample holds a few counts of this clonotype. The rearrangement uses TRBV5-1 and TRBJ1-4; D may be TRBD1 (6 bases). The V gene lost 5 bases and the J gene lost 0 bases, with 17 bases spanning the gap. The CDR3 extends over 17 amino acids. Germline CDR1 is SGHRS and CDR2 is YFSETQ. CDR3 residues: CASSHKGGAATNEKLFF. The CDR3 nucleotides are TGCGCCAGCAGTCATAAAGGGGGGGCAGCAACTAATGAAAAACTGTTTTTT.

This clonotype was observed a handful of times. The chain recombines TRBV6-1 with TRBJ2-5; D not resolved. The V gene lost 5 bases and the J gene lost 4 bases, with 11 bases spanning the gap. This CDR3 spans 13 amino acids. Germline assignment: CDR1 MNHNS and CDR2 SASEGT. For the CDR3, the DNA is TGTGCCAGCAGTCGAGACAAGGGAGAGACCCAGTACTTC. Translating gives CASSRDKGETQYF.

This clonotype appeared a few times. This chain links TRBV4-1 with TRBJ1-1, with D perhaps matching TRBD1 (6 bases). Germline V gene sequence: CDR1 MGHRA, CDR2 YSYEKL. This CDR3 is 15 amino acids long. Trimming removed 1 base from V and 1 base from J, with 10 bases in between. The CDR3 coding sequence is TGCGCCAGCAGCCAAGTAGGACAGAAGAACACTGAAGCTTTCTTT. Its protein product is CASSQVGQKNTEAFF.

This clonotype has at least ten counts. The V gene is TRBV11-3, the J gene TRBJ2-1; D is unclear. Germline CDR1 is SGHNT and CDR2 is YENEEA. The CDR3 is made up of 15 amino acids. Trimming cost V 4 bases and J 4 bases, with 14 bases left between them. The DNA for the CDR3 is TGTGCCAGCAGCTCATCTCCGACAAATTACAATGAGCAGTTCTTC. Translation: CASSSSPTNYNEQFF.

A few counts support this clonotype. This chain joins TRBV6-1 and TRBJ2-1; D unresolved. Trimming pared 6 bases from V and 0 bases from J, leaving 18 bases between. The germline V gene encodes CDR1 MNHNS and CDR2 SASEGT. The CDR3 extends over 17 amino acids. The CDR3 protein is CASSLRGEASSYNEQFF. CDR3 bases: TGTGCCAGCAGCTTGCGTGGTGAGGCGAGCTCCTACAATGAGCAGTTCTTC.

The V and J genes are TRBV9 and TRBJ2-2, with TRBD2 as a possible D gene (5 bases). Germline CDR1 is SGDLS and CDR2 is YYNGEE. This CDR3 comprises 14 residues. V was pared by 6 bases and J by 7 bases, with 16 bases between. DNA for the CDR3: TGTGCCAGCACGCCGGGAAATACCCACGGGGAGCTGTTTTTT. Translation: CASTPGNTHGELFF.

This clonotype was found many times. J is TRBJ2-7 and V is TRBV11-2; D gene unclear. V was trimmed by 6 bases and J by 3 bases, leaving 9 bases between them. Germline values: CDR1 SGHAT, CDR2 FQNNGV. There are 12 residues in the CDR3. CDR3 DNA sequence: TGTGCCAGCAGTCTTACCTACTACGAGCAGTACTTC. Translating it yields CASSLTYYEQYF.

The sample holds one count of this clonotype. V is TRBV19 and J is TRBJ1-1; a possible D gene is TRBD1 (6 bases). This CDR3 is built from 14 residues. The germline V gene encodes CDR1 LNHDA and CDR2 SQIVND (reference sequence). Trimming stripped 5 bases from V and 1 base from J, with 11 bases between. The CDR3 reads CASSWGGQNTEAFF. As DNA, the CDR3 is TGTGCCAGTAGTTGGGGGGGCCAGAACACTGAAGCTTTCTTT.

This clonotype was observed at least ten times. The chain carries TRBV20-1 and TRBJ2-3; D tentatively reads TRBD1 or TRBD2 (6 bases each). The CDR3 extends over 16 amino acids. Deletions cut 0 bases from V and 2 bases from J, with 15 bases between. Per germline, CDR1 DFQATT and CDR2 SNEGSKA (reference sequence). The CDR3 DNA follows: TGCAGTGCTAGAGATGTGCACGGGGGACACACAGATACGCAGTATTTT. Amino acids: CSARDVHGGHTDTQYF.

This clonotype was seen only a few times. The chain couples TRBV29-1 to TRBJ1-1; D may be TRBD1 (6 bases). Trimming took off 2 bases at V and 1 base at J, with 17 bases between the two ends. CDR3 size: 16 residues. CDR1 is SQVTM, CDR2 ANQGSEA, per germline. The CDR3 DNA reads TGCAGCGTTGAAACCCTACAGGGTTCTGCGAACACTGAAGCTTTCTTT. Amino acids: CSVETLQGSANTEAFF.

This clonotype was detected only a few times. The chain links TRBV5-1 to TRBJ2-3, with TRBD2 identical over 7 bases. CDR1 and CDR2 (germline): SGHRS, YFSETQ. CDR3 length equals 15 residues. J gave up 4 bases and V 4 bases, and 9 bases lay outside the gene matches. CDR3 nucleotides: TGCGCCAGCAGCCCGGGAGGCCTTGGGGCAGATACGCAGTATTTT. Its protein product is CASSPGGLGADTQYF.

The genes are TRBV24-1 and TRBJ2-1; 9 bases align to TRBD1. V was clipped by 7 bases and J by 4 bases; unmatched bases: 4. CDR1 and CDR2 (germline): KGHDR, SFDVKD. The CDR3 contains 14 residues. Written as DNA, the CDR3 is TGTGCCACCAGAGGGACAGGGAGTTACAATGAGCAGTTCTTC. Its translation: CATRGTGSYNEQFF.

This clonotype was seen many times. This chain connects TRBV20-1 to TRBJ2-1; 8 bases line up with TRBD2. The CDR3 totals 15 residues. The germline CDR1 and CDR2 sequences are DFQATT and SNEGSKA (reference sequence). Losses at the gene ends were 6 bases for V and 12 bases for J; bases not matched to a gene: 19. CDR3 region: CSAEEEGLVGVGQFF. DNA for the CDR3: TGCAGTGCCGAAGAGGAGGGACTAGTGGGGGTCGGGCAGTTCTTC.

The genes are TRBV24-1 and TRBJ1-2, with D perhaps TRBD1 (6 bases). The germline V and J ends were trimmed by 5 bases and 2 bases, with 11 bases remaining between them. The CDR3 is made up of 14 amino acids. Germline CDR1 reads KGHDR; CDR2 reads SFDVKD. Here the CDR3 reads CATSGGGPNYGYTF. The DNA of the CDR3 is TGTGCCACCAGTGGCGGGGGGCCGAACTATGGCTACACCTTC.

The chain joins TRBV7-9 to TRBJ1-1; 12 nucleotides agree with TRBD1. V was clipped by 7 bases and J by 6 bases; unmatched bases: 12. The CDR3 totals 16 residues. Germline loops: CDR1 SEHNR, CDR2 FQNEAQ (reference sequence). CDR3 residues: CASNPGQGAKFAEAFF. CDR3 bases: TGTGCCAGCAACCCGGGACAGGGGGCGAAATTCGCTGAAGCTTTCTTT.

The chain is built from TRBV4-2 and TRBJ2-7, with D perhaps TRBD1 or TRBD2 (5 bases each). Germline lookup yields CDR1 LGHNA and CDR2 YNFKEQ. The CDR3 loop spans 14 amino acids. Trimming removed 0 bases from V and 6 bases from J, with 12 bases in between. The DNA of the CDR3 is TGTGCCAGCAGCCAAGACGCCCGGGACCTCGAGCAGTACTTC. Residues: CASSQDARDLEQYF.

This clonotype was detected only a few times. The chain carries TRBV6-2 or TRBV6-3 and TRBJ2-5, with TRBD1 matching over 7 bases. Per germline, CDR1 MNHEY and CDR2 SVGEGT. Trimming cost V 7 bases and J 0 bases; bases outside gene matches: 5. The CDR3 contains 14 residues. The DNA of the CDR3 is TGTGCCAGCACGGGACAGCCGTACCAAGAGACCCAGTACTTC. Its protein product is CASTGQPYQETQYF.

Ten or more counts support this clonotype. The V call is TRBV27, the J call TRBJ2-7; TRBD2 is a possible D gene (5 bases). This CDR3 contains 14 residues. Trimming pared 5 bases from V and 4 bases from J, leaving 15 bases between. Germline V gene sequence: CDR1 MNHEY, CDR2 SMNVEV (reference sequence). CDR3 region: CASSPIEGRYEQYF. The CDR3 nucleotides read TGTGCCAGCAGTCCGATTGAGGGCCGATACGAGCAGTACTTC.

The CDR3 coding sequence is TGTGCCAGCACCCCTGGGGGTATCACTGAAGCTTTCTTT. Its protein product is CASTPGGITEAFF. The rearrangement uses TRBV7-8 and TRBJ1-1, with D possibly TRBD1 on 5 matching bases. Between the trimmed V and J ends, which lost 7 bases and 4 bases, there was a span of 13 bases. This CDR3 spans 13 amino acids. Germline V gene lookup returns CDR1 SGHVS and CDR2 FQNEAQ.

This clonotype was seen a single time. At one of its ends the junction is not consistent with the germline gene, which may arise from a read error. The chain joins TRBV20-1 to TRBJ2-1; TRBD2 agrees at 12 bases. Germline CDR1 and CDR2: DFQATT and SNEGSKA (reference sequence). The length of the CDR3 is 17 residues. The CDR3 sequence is CSASPMGTSGRYNEQFF. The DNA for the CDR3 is TGCAGTGCTAGCCCCATGGGGACTAGCGGGCGATACAATGAGCAGTTCTTT.

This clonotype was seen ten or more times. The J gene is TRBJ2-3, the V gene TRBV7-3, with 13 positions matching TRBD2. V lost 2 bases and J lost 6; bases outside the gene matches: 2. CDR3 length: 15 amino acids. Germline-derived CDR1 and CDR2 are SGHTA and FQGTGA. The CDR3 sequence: CASSLRLAGGDTQYF. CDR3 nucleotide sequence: TGTGCCAGCAGCTTACGACTAGCGGGAGGTGATACGCAGTATTTT.

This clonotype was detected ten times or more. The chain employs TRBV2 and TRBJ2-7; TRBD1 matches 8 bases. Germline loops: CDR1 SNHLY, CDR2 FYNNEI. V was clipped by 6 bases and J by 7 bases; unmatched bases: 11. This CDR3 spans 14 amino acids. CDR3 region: CASSLKDRAGEQYF. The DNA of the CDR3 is TGTGCCAGCAGCCTTAAGGACAGGGCGGGGGAGCAGTACTTC.

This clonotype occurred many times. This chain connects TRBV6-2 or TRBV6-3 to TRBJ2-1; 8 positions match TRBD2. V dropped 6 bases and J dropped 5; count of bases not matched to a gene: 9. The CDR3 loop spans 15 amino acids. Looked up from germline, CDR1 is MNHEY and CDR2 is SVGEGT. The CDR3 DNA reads TGTGCCAGCAGCTCAGCGGGGGTAACTCACAATGAGCAGTTCTTC. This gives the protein CASSSAGVTHNEQFF.

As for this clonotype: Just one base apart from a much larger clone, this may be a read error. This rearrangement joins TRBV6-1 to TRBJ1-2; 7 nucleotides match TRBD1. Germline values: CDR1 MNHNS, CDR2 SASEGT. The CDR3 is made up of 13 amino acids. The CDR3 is CAITTGPGYGYTF. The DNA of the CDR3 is TGTGCTATTACGACAGGGCCCGGCTATGGCTACACCTTC.

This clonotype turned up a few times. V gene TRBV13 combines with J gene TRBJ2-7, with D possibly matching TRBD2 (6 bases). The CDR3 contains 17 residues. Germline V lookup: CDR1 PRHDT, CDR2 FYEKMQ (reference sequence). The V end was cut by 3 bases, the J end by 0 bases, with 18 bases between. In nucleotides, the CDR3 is TGTGCCAGCAGCTTTAATTCTTGGGGCGGGACCTCCTACGAGCAGTACTTC. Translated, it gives CASSFNSWGGTSYEQYF.

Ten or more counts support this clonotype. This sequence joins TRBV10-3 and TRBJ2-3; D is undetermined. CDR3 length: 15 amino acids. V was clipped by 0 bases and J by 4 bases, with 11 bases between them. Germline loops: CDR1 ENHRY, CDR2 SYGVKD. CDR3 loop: CAISESAGESDTQYF. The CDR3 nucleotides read TGTGCCATCAGTGAGTCCGCCGGAGAATCAGATACGCAGTATTTT.

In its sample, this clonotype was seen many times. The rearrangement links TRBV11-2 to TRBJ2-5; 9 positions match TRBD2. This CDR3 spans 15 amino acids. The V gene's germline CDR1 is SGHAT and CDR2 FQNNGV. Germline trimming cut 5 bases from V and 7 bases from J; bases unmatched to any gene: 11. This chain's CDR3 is CASSLSGSQWVTQYF. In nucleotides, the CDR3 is TGTGCCAGCAGCCTTAGCGGGAGCCAGTGGGTGACCCAGTACTTC.

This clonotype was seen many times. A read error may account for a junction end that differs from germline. CDR3: CASSQGLNTGELFF. DNA for the CDR3: TGTGCCAGCAGTCAAGGACTAAACACCGGGGAGCTGTTTTTT. The chain has TRBV14 and TRBJ2-2; possibly TRBD2 for D (6 bases). CDR1 SGHDN and CDR2 FVKESK come from the germline V gene. The length of the CDR3 is 14 residues. The entire variable domain, with the rest obtained from reference TRBV14 and TRBJ2-2, is as follows: EAGVTQFPSHSVIEKGQTVTLRCDPISGHDNLYWYRRVMGKEIKFLLHFVKESKQDESGMPNNRFLAERTGGTYSTLKVQPAELEDSGVYFCASSQGLNTGELFFGEGSRLTVL.